These T cell receptor beta chains were read from a single sample in a study of metastatic and nonmetastatic thyroid tumors. TCRdb re-analyzed the PCR reads using MiXCR. The sample includes 20,000 to 30,000 clones, more than 20% of them seen just once. The sample was blood. Source of these receptors: a female donor with papillary thyroid cancer or a benign thyroid nodule (not recorded which). Some clones in this sample may be carry-over from other donors' samples. Each CDR3 is given with its conserved first and last residue. A D gene is named only where the DNA matches it firmly. Not every row has a clone size; where given, it reads once, few, many or a size class.

CDR3nt,CDR3aa,abundance,d_gene,j_gene,len,v_gene
TGTGCCAGCAGCTTAACAGGGTACTTCTACACCTTC,CASSLTGYFYTF,.,.,TRBJ1-2,12,TRBV7-2
TGCAGTGCTAAACCCCTAGAATCCGAGCCCTTAGAGCAGTACTTC,CSAKPLESEPLEQYF,.,.,TRBJ2-7,15,TRBV20-1
TGTGCCAGCACCGGGAACTCCTACGAGCAGTACTTC,CASTGNSYEQYF,.,.,TRBJ2-7,12,TRBV12-3/TRBV12-4
TGCGCCAGCAGCTTAGGGGGGTTTGGGTCTTTAGCCAAAAACATTCAGTACTTC,CASSLGGFGSLAKNIQYF,many,.,TRBJ2-4,18,TRBV5-1
TGTGCCAGCAGTGAAGTAGGTTTATCGCGAGGGGAACTGTTTTTT,CASSEVGLSRGELFF,many,.,TRBJ1-4,15,TRBV6-1
TGTGCCAGCAGCAATGGACAGCAAGAGACCCAGTACTTC,CASSNGQQETQYF,many,.,TRBJ2-5,13,TRBV2
TGTGCCACCAGTGATTCGGCGACCAGCTACTACAATGAGCAGTTCTTC,CATSDSATSYYNEQFF,many,.,TRBJ2-1,16,TRBV24-1
TGTGCCATCAGTGAGTCAAGGGCAGGGAGTTTGGGATCTGGAAACACCATATATTTT,CAISESRAGSLGSGNTIYF,.,.,TRBJ1-3,19,TRBV10-3
TGTGCCAGCAGCCCCGCAGTAGGGGGGCCTAGCACAGATACGCAGTATTTT,CASSPAVGGPSTDTQYF,many,.,TRBJ2-3,17,TRBV6-2/TRBV6-3
TGTGCCAGCGGTTACTCTAAGAATCAGCCCCAGCATTTT,CASGYSKNQPQHF,few,.,TRBJ1-5,13,TRBV6-2/TRBV6-3
TGTGCCAGCAGCTTAGCGGCTAGTGGAGATTCACCCCTCCACTTT,CASSLAASGDSPLHF,medium-sized,.,TRBJ1-6,15,TRBV7-9
TGTGCCAGCAGTTTAAGTGGGGATACGCAGTATTTT,CASSLSGDTQYF,few,.,TRBJ2-3,12,TRBV12-3/TRBV12-4
TGCGCCAGCAGCCAACTGGGGGGGAGAGAGACCCAGTACTTC,CASSQLGGRETQYF,many,TRBD2,TRBJ2-5,14,TRBV5-1
TGCGCCAGCAGCCAAGACAATCTGCAGGGCAGGAACATTCAGTACTTC,CASSQDNLQGRNIQYF,.,.,TRBJ2-4,16,TRBV4-1
TGCGCCAGCAGCCAAGGTAGAGGGGAAGATCAGCCCCAGCATTTT,CASSQGRGEDQPQHF,many,.,TRBJ1-5,15,TRBV4-3
TGCGCCAGCAGCTTGGGGGGGCTGTACACTGAAGCTTTCTTT,CASSLGGLYTEAFF,many,.,TRBJ1-1,14,TRBV5-1
TGTGCCAGCAGTACCCAGGAGGGCAAATCTGAAAAACTGTTTTTT,CASSTQEGKSEKLFF,.,.,TRBJ1-4,15,TRBV12-3/TRBV12-4
TGTGCCAGCAGTGAGTTGGGGGCTGGCTACACTTTC,CASSELGAGYTF,.,.,TRBJ1-2,12,TRBV6-1
TGTGCCAGCACGCATTCGTGGGACCCTGAAGCTTTCTTT,CASTHSWDPEAFF,few,.,TRBJ1-1,13,TRBV25-1
TGTGCCAGCAGTGCCCTTCAGGGTAGCACTGAAGCTTTCTTT,CASSALQGSTEAFF,many,.,TRBJ1-1,14,TRBV6-4
TGTGCCAGTAGTATAGGTGCAGGGACCGGGGAGCTGTTTTTT,CASSIGAGTGELFF,many,.,TRBJ2-2,14,TRBV19
TGCGCCAGCAGCCCCGAACAGGGTAATGAGCAGTTCTTC,CASSPEQGNEQFF,many,.,TRBJ2-1,13,TRBV5-1
TGTGCCAGCAGTGAAGTAAATGGCGAGCAGTACTTC,CASSEVNGEQYF,medium-sized,.,TRBJ2-7,12,TRBV25-1
TGTGCCAGCAGTAGGGGAGGGACAGGGGGATCGGATGGCTACACCTTC,CASSRGGTGGSDGYTF,medium-sized,TRBD1,TRBJ1-2,16,TRBV27
TGTGCCAGCAGTCCGGGACAGGGTTATGGCTACACCTTC,CASSPGQGYGYTF,medium-sized,TRBD1,TRBJ1-2,13,TRBV2
TGTGCCATCGACTCTAGCTGGAGAGGCTATGAGCAGTTCTTC,CAIDSSWRGYEQFF,few,.,TRBJ2-1,14,TRBV10-3
TGTGCCAGCAGCTTAGTGTTCCTCCAAGAGACCCAGTACTTC,CASSLVFLQETQYF,many,.,TRBJ2-5,14,TRBV7-9
TGTGCCAGCAGCCCTGGGGTGAAAGATCAGTACTTC,CASSPGVKDQYF,few,.,TRBJ2-7,12,TRBV27
TGCAGTGCTCCCGCGGGTGGCCCCGGCGCAACTAATGAAAAACTGTTTTTT,CSAPAGGPGATNEKLFF,many,.,TRBJ1-4,17,TRBV20-1
TGTGCCAGCAGCCCCCAAGGGGGATTCTATGGCTACACCTTC,CASSPQGGFYGYTF,many,.,TRBJ1-2,14,TRBV3-1
TGCAGTGCTAGTAGGGTAGGGGGCGAGCAGCCCCAGCATTTT,CSASRVGGEQPQHF,many,TRBD1,TRBJ1-5,14,TRBV20-1
TGTGCCAGGAGTTACTCGATCGGGGTGGGACACGTGCAGTTCTTC,CARSYSIGVGHVQFF,.,.,TRBJ2-1,15,TRBV6-5
TGTGCCAGCAGACCGACTTACTCTGGAAACACCATATATTTT,CASRPTYSGNTIYF,many,.,TRBJ1-3,14,TRBV27